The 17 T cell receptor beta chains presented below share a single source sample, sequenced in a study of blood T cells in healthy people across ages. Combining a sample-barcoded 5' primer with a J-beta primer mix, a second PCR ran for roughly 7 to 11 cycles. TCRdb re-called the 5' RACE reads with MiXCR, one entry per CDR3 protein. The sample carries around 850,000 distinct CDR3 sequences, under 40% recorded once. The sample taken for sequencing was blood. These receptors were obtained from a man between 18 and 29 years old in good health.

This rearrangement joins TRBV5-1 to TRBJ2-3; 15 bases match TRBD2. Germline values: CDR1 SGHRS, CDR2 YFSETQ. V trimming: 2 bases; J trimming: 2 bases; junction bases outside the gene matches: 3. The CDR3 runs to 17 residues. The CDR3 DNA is TGCGCCAGCAGCTTCGGACTAGCGGGGGGGACCACAGATACGCAGTATTTT. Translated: CASSFGLAGGTTDTQYF.

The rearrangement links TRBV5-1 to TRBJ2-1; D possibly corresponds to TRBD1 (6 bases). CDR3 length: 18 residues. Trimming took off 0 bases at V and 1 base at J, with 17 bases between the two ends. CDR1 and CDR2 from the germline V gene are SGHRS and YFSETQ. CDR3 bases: TGCGCCAGCAGCTTGGGGTTTCAGGGGACGGGTTCCTACAATGAGCAGTTCTTC. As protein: CASSLGFQGTGSYNEQFF.

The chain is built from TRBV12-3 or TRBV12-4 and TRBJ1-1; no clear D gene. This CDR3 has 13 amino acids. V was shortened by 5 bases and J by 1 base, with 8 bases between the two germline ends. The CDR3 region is CASSKDANTEAFF. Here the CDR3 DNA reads TGTGCCAGCAGTAAGGATGCGAACACTGAAGCTTTCTTT.

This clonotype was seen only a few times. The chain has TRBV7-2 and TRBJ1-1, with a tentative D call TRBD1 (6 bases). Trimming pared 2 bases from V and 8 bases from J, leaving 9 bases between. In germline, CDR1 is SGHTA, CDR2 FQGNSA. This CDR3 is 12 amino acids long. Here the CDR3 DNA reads TGTGCCAGCAGCTTACTTACAGGGGAAGCTTTCTTT. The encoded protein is CASSLLTGEAFF.

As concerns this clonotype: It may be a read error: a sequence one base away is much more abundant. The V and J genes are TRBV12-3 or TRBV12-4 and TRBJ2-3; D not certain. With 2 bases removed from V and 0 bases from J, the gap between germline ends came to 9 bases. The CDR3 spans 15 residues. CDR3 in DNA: TGTGCCAGCAGTTTAAAAGAAGGGAGCACAGATACGCAGTATTTT. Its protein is CASSLKEGSTDTQYF.

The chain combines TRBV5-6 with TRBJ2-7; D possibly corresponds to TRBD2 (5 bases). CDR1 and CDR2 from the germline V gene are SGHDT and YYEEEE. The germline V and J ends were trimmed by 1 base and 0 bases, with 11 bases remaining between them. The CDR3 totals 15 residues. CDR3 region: CASSLKRESSYEQYF. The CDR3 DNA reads TGTGCCAGCAGCTTGAAGAGGGAGAGCTCCTACGAGCAGTACTTC.

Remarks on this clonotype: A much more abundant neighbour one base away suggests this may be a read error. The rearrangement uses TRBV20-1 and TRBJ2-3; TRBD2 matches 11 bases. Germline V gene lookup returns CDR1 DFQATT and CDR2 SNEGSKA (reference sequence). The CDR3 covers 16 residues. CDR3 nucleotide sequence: TGCAGTACTAGGGTCCCGGGACTAGCGGCCACAGATACGCAGTATTTT. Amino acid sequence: CSTRVPGLAATDTQYF.

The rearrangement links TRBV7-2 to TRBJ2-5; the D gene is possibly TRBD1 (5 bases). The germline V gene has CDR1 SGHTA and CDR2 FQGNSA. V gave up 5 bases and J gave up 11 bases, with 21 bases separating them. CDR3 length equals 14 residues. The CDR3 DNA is TGTGCCAGCAGCAAAGGGGCAGAATCCAATGAGCAGTACTTC. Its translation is CASSKGAESNEQYF.

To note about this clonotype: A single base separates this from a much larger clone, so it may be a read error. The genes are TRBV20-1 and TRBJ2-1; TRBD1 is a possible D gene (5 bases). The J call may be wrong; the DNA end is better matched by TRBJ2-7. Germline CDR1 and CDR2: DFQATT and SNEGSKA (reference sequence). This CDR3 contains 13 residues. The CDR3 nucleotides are TGCAGTGCTAGGATACAGGCCTACAATGAGCAGTACTTC. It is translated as CSARIQAYNEQYF.

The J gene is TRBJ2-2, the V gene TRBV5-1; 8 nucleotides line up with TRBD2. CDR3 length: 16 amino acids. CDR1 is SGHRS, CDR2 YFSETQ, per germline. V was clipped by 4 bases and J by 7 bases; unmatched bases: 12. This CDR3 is CASSLYPAGDFGELFF. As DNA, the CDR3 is TGCGCCAGCAGCCTGTATCCAGCGGGGGATTTCGGGGAGCTGTTTTTT.

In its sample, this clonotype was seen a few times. The CDR3 coding sequence is TGTGCCAGCAGTGCCAACAGGGGTGGAGAAAAACTGTTTTTT. This codes for CASSANRGGEKLFF. The chain is built from TRBV12-3 or TRBV12-4 and TRBJ1-4; TRBD1 agrees at 7 bases. The length of the CDR3 is 14 residues. V lost 5 bases and J lost 8; bases outside the gene matches: 8.

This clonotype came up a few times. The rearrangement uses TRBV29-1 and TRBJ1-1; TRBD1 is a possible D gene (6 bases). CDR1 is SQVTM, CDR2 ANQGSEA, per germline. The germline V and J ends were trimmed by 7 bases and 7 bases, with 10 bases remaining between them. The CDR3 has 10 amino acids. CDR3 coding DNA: TGCAGCGCCGGACAGTTTGAAGCTTTCTTT. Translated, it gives CSAGQFEAFF. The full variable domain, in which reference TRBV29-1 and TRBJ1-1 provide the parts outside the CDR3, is SAVISQKPSRDICQRGTSLTIQCQVDSQVTMMFWYRQQPGQSLTLIATANQGSEATYESGFVIDKFPISRPNLTFSTLTVSNMSPEDSSIYLCSAGQFEAFFGQGTRLTVV.

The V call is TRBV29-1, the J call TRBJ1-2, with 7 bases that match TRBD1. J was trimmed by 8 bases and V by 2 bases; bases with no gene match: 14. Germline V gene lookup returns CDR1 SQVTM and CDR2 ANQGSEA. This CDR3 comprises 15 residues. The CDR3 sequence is CSVEKNLRDSRGYTF. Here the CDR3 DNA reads TGCAGCGTTGAAAAAAATCTCCGGGACAGTCGGGGCTACACCTTC.

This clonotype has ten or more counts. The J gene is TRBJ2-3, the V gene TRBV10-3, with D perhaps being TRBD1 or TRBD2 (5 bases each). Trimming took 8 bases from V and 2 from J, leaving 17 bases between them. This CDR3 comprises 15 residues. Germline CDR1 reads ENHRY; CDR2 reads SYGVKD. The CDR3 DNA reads TGTGCCATCGGGGGTTATGGGGGAGACACAGATACGCAGTATTTT. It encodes CAIGGYGGDTDTQYF.

The CDR3 region is CASRRQTNTEAFF. CDR3 nucleotide sequence: TGTGCCAGCAGAAGACAGACGAACACTGAAGCTTTCTTT. The chain links TRBV14 to TRBJ1-1, with D tentatively TRBD1 (5 bases). The CDR3 loop spans 13 amino acids. CDR1 SGHDN and CDR2 FVKESK come from the germline V gene. V was trimmed by 6 bases and J by 1 base, leaving 9 bases between them.

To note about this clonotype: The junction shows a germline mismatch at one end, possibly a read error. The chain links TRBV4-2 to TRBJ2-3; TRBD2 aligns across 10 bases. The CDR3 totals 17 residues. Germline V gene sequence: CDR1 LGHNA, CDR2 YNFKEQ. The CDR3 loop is CTSSQGRAGGPTDTQYF. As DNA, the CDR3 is TGTACCAGCAGCCAGGGGCGAGCGGGGGGGCCCACAGATACGCAGTATTTT.

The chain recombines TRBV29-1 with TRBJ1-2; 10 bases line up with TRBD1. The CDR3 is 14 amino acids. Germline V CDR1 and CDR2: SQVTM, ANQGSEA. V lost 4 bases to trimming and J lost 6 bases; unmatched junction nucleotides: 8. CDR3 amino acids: CSVGTGGLWDGYTF. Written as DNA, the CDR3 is TGCAGCGTTGGGACAGGGGGACTTTGGGATGGCTACACCTTC.